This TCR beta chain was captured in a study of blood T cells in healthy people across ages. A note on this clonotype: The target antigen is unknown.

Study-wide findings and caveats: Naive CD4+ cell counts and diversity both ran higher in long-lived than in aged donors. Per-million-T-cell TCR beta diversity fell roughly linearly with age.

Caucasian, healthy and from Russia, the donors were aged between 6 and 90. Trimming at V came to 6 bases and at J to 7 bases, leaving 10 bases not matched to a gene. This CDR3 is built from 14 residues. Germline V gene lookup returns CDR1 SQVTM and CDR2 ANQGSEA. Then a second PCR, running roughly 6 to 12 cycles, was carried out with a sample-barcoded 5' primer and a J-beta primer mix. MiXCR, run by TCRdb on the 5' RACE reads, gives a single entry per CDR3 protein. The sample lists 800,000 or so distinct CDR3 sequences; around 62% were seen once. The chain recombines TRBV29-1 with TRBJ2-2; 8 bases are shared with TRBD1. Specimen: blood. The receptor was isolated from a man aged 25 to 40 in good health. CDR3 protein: CSVATGTGLGELFF. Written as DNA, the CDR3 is TGCAGCGTCGCAACCGGGACAGGCCTCGGGGAGCTGTTTTTT.